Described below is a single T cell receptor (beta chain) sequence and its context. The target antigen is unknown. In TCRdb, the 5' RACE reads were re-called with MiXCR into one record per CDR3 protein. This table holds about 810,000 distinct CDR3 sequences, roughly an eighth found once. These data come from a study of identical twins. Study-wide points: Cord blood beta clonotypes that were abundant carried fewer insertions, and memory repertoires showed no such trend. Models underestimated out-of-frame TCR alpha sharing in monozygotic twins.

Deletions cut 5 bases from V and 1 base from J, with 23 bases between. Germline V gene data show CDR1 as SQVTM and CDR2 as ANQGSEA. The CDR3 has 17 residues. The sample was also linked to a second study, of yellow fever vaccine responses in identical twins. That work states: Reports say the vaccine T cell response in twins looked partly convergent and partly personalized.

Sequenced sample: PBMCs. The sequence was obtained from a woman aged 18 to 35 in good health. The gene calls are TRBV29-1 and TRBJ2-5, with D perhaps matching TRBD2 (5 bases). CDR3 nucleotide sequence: TGCAGCGTTCGGAGGTACCCGGACTCCGTTTTCCAAGAGACCCAGTACTTC. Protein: CSVRRYPDSVFQETQYF.